This is a list of T cell receptor beta chains from one sample in a study of T cell repertoires in cytomegalovirus infection. These receptors have no identified antigens. TCRdb re-derived calls from the reads in MiXCR, one entry per CDR3 protein. This sample has about 920,000 distinct CDR3 sequences; about a third occur once, and the top ten carry around 15%. The input for sequencing was cultured CD8+ T cells from PBMCs, taken from culture after CMV antigen stimulation. Receptors originate from a human donor in good health (CMV status not recorded). Some clones in this sample may be carry-over from other donors' samples. CDR3s leave out the opening cysteine and the closing phenylalanine or tryptophan. A D gene is named only where the DNA matches it firmly.

v_call	d_call	j_call	cdr3_aa
TRBV5-8	TRBD1	TRBJ2-7	ASSSRDSLGEQY
TRBV6-2/TRBV6-3	-	TRBJ1-6	ASSLGLTNSPLH
TRBV7-9	-	TRBJ2-5	ATKWGAIETQY
TRBV7-9	-	TRBJ2-4	ASSFERNIQY
TRBV7-9	TRBD1	TRBJ1-1	ASSLIIAQGVENTEAF
TRBV27	-	TRBJ1-2	ASSFLSGPWGYT
TRBV4-1	-	TRBJ1-4	ASRKEAGEKLF
TRBV7-9	-	TRBJ1-3	ASSLVGNSGISGNTIY
TRBV10-3	-	TRBJ2-5	AISESLTWEETQY
TRBV29-1	TRBD1	TRBJ2-7	SVGGQVYEQY
TRBV20-1	-	TRBJ1-6	SARDYSGSGSPLH
TRBV4-1	TRBD1	TRBJ1-1	ASSPKGQGVTEAF
TRBV12-3/TRBV12-4	-	TRBJ1-2	ASSLGPIYT
TRBV28	-	TRBJ2-7	ASSLISTVSEQY
TRBV7-4	TRBD1	TRBJ2-1	ASSISAGTGPYNEQF
TRBV7-6	-	TRBJ2-3	ASSPAGASWDTQY
TRBV29-1	TRBD2	TRBJ2-5	SARAGVQETQY
TRBV15	TRBD1	TRBJ1-5	ATSRDDHRTGLYSNQPQH
TRBV7-3	-	TRBJ2-5	AVGPGETQY
TRBV2	-	TRBJ2-1	ASSRIGGAGYNEQF
TRBV9	-	TRBJ1-1	ASSVEGFLNTEAF
TRBV20-1	-	TRBJ1-2	SAPEAGYT
TRBV7-6	-	TRBJ1-3	ASSLGPPGEVTGNTIY
TRBV10-2	-	TRBJ2-4	ASSGLETIQY
TRBV20-1	-	TRBJ2-1	SAKLSLGNEQF
TRBV7-2	TRBD2	TRBJ2-1	ASSLVSGGAFEQF
TRBV9	-	TRBJ2-5	ASSVGPGAGIGTQY
TRBV7-6	-	TRBJ1-6	ASSKGDGSPLH
TRBV4-1	-	TRBJ1-4	ASSLGSGVGEKLF
TRBV19	-	TRBJ1-1	ASIRRGGARTEAF
TRBV24-1	TRBD1	TRBJ2-1	ATSDTRTGDTYNEQF
TRBV4-1	-	TRBJ2-1	ASSQVILQREQF
TRBV6-5	TRBD2	TRBJ2-7	ASSHIMTSGGPYEQY
TRBV27	-	TRBJ1-2	ASSSNQGTYGYT
TRBV2	TRBD2	TRBJ2-5	ASSATSGGKTQY
TRBV27	TRBD2	TRBJ2-2	ASSFTGGPGTGELF
TRBV5-1	-	TRBJ2-1	ASSPTTRNHNEQF
TRBV6-2/TRBV6-3	TRBD2	TRBJ2-1	ASSGTSGNYVNEQF
TRBV7-3	TRBD2	TRBJ2-3	ASSSHLSGVITDTQY
TRBV29-1	-	TRBJ2-2	SGRPENTGELF
TRBV12-3/TRBV12-4	-	TRBJ2-7	ASSDIQKSYEQY